This section outlines one T cell receptor beta chain sequence together with its context. Its antigen is currently not known. No base-level quality is on record; no much larger clone is a single base apart. V lost 3 bases and J lost 5 bases, and the count of bases not matched to a germline gene is 3. Reading from cysteine to phenylalanine, the CDR3 counts 13 amino acids. This entry keeps only the CDR3 DNA: 39 bases, framed from base 1. The sample comes from a study of T cell responses to AZD1222 COVID-19 vaccine (dated by TCRdb to about 2021). In the study overall: TCR sequencing covered about 230 trial participants: 200 to 220 given two doses of AZD1222 and approximately 26 given two doses of MenACWY control vaccine. Enrollment into the trials was organized by age into subgroups of 18-55, 56-69 and 70-plus years, and those subgroups contained roughly 160, 29 and 62 TCR-sequenced participants, respectively.

Per the publication, the time point label means: about 28 days (+/-7) after the second vaccine dose. Because spike-specific TCR depth and breadth did not differ between the two schedules, AZD1222 recipients who got a second dose at roughly 4 weeks were pooled with those who got a second dose at roughly 12 weeks. Samples from vaccinated people were obtained from the UK trials COV001 and COV002, which included a single-blind randomized controlled phase 2/3 trial of AZD1222 (ChAdOx1 nCoV-19) in healthy adults. For TCRbeta chain sequencing, PBMC samples from trial participants were taken at day 0 and at day 28 after the second dose. Findings and caveats that apply to the study as a whole: CD4 TCRs associated with the vaccine covered the entire spike protein, and the dominant responses were in regions 160-218 and 743-854. Conclusions about previously exposed vaccinees are limited because only six or seven AZD1222 recipients were SARS-CoV-2 seropositive at baseline. Epitopes outside the regions mutated in the B.1.351 and B.1.1.7 variants were reportedly recognized by nearly half of the unique spike-specific TCRs. The 56-69-year group was small, and its depth increase did not reach significance, likely because of low power. Because no day 14 peak-response samples were available, repertoires were characterized only after the peak T cell response. A significant rise in spike-specific TCR breadth and depth was observed after two AZD1222 doses relative to day 0 and relative to MenACWY recipients. Most participants were white British and females outnumbered males, and the authors suggested that clonal diversity may have been underestimated.

The CDR3 regions of human TCRbeta chains were subjected to immunosequencing. Under the source paper's analysis protocol: Repertoire TCRs were matched against a reference library of SARS-CoV-2-specific TCRs generated with the MIRA antigen-specificity platform. Breadth was defined as the fraction of unique TCRs that were SARS-CoV-2-associated, and depth was defined as the fraction of total T cells that were SARS-CoV-2-associated. Using the MIRA data, every spike-specific TCR was mapped to the spike region that the TCR reacted to and assigned to either a CD4 or a CD8 class. Log10-transformed breadth and depth values were compared by one-way ANOVA with Sidak's multiple comparisons tests. TCRdb took this table from immuneACCESS and kept in-frame rearrangements with V and J called. Such tables lack part of the clones; where checked against another copy, unresolved V genes explain under half of the gap, and the rest is unexplained. The D gene and trimming were derived from the DNA, and the V and J assignments and clone size from that table. This sample gives under 95,000 clones in total; 75% to 90% of them show up just once. Clones ranked in the top ten supply over 1.1% of the sample.

This specimen was peripheral blood, taken 28 days after the second AZD1222 dose. The origin of this receptor is an adult who received the AZD1222 COVID-19 vaccine. The chain was built from TRBV12-3 or TRBV12-4 and TRBJ2-7; TRBD1 fits 8 bases in the junction. The DNA sequence is given as TGTGCCAGCAGTTTCGACAGGGGACACGAGCAGTACTTC. Translated, it gives CASSFDRGHEQYF.